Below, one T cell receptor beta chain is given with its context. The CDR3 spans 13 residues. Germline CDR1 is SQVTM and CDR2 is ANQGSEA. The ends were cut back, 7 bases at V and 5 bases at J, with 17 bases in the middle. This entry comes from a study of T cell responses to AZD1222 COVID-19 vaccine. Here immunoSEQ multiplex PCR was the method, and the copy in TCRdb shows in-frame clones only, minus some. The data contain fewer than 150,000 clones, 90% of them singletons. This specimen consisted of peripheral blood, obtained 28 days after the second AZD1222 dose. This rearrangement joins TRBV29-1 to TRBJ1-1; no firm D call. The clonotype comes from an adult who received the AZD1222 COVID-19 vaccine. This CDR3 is CSGQVVQRTEAFF. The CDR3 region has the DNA TGCAGCGGACAAGTTGTGCAGAGGACTGAAGCTTTCTTT. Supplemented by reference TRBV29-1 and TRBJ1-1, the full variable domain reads SAVISQKPSRDICQRGTSLTIQCQVDSQVTMMFWYRQQPGQSLTLIATANQGSEATYESGFVIDKFPISRPNLTFSTLTVSNMSPEDSSIYLCSGQVVQRTEAFFGQGTRLTVV.